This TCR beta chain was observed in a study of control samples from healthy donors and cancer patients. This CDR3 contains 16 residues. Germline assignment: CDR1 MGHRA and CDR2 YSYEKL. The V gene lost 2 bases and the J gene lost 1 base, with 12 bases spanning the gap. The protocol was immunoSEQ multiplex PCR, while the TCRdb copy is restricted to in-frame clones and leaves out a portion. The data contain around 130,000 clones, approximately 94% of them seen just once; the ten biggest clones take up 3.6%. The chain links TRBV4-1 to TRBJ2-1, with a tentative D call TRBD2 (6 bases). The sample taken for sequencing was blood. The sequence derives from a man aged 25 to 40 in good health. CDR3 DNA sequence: TGCGCCAGCAGCCAATACGGAGGGGTATCCTACAATGAGCAGTTCTTC. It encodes CASSQYGGVSYNEQFF.